This paragraph covers one TCR beta chain sequence. What it binds is not known. A second PCR, run for about 7 to 11 cycles, used a sample-barcoded 5' primer plus a J-beta primer mix. A template-switch adaptor containing 12 random nucleotides labeled each cDNA molecule. Each sample provided no less than 3 million CDR3-containing paired-end reads. TCRdb called the 5' RACE reads again in MiXCR, with one record for every CDR3 protein. Among 1,300,000 or so distinct CDR3 sequences listed, around 59% were seen once. This entry comes from a study of blood T cells in healthy people across ages. In terms of origin and age, donors were healthy Caucasian individuals from Russia aged 6 to 90. Study-level points and caveats: Diversity estimates drawn from one million T cells were deemed underestimates.

This CDR3 spans 15 amino acids. Between the trimmed V and J ends, which lost 1 base and 5 bases, there was a span of 14 bases. The V gene's germline CDR1 is SGHAT and CDR2 FQNNGV. The TCR comes from a man aged 18 to 29 in good health. Sequenced material: blood. The V gene is TRBV11-2, the J gene TRBJ2-5; D is possibly TRBD1 or TRBD2 (6 bases each). The CDR3 reads CASSLGGAPLETQYF. The DNA of the CDR3 is TGTGCCAGCAGCTTAGGGGGGGCCCCTTTGGAGACCCAGTACTTC.